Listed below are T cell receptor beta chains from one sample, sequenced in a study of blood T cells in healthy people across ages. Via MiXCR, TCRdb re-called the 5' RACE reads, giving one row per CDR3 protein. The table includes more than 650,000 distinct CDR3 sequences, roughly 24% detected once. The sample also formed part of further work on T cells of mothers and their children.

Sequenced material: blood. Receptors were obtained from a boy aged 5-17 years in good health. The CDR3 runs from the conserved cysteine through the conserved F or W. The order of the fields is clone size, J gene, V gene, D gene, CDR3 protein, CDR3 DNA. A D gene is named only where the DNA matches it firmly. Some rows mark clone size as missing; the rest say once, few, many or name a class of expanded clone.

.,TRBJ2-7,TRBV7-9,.,CASSSDRFEQYF,TGTGCCAGCAGCTCAGACAGGTTCGAGCAGTACTTC
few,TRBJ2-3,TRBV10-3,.,CATESSPSTDTQYF,TGTGCCACCGAGTCTAGCCCTAGCACAGATACGCAGTATTTT
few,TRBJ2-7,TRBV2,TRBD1,CASRARQGADEQYF,TGTGCCAGCAGAGCACGACAGGGCGCGGACGAGCAGTACTTC
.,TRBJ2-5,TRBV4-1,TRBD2,CASSQPGTSTRETQYF,TGCGCCAGCAGCCAACCCGGGACTAGCACCCGAGAGACCCAGTACTTC
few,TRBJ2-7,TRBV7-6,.,CASSLFYPGNEQYF,TGTGCCAGCAGCTTATTCTACCCCGGCAACGAGCAGTACTTC
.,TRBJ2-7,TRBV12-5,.,CASGLPSTGVEQYF,TGTGCTAGTGGTTTGCCCTCGACAGGAGTCGAGCAGTACTTC
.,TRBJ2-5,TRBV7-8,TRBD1,CASSSAGQGKETQYF,TGTGCCAGCAGCTCAGCAGGACAGGGTAAAGAGACCCAGTACTTC
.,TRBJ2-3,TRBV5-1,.,CASSLDFQDTQYF,TGCGCCAGCAGCTTAGATTTTCAGGATACGCAGTATTTT
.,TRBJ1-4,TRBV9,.,CASSVGPDNEKLFF,TGTGCCAGCAGCGTAGGACCGGATAATGAAAAACTGTTTTTT
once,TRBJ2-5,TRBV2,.,CASSEVRVWEQYF,TGTGCCAGCAGTGAGGTCAGGGTCTGGGAGCAGTACTTC
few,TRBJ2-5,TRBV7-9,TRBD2,CASSLRIAGGVWIETQYF,TGTGCCAGCAGCTTGCGGATAGCGGGGGGCGTTTGGATTGAGACCCAGTACTTC
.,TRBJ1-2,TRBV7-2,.,CASSPRRGPWGYTF,TGTGCCAGCAGCCCCCGTAGGGGTCCTTGGGGCTACACCTTC
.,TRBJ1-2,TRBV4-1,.,CASSHDWQNYGYTF,TGCGCCAGCAGCCACGATTGGCAGAACTATGGCTACACCTTC
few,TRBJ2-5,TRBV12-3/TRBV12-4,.,CASSLTAAGWETQYF,TGTGCCAGCAGTTTAACGGCCGCCGGGTGGGAGACCCAGTACTTC
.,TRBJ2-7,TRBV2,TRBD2,CARSTSGGPYEQYF,TGTGCCAGGAGTACTAGCGGGGGCCCTTACGAGCAGTACTTC
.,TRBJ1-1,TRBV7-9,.,CASSSGQFEAFF,TGTGCCAGCAGCTCCGGACAGTTTGAAGCTTTCTTT
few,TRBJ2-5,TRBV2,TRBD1,CASSEEGAETQYF,TGTGCCAGCAGTGAAGAGGGGGCGGAGACCCAGTACTTC
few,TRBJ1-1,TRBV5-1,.,CASSQGMGDTEAFF,TGCGCCAGCTCTCAGGGGATGGGGGACACTGAAGCTTTCTTT
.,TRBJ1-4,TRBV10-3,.,CAIAEDSATNEKLFF,TGTGCCATCGCCGAGGACAGTGCAACTAATGAAAAACTGTTTTTT
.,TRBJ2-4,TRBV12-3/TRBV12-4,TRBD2,CASSTGTSGKNIQYF,TGTGCCAGTAGCACCGGGACTAGCGGCAAAAACATTCAGTACTTC
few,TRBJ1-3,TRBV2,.,CATSRGDGNTIYF,TGTGCCACCTCTCGGGGGGACGGAAACACCATATATTTT
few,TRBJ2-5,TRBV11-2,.,CASSTRRGTALETQYF,TGTGCCAGCAGCACCCGGCGAGGCACGGCATTGGAGACCCAGTACTTC
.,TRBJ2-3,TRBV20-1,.,CSASGAMSSDTQYF,TGCAGTGCTAGCGGCGCAATGAGCTCAGATACGCAGTATTTT
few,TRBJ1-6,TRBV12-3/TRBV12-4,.,CASSSLLWGANPSPLHF,TGTGCCAGCAGTTCCCTCCTGTGGGGGGCCAATCCTTCACCCCTCCACTTT
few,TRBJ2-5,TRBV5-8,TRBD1,CASGTEWKTQYF,TGTGCCAGTGGGACAGAGTGGAAGACCCAGTACTTC
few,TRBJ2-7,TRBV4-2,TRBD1,CASSQGQTGGYEQYF,TGTGCCAGCAGCCAAGGCCAGACAGGGGGCTACGAGCAGTACTTC
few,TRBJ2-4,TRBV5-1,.,CASSKGMTDLKNIQYF,TGCGCCAGCAGCAAGGGAATGACAGATCTGAAAAACATTCAGTACTTC
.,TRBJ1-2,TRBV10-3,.,CAVSPDSRYGYTF,TGTGCCGTCTCCCCAGATTCGCGCTATGGCTACACCTTC
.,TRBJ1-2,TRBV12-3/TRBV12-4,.,CASSLAGALNYGYTF,TGTGCCAGCAGTTTAGCAGGGGCCCTTAACTATGGCTACACCTTC
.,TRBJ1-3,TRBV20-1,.,CSAYRDGSSGNTIYF,TGCAGTGCATACCGGGACGGAAGCTCTGGAAACACCATATATTTT
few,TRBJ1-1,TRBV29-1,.,CSVRTENTEAFF,TGCAGCGTTCGGACTGAGAACACTGAAGCTTTCTTT
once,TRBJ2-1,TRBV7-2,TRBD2,CASSVTSGVEQFF,TGTGCCAGCAGCGTTACTAGCGGGGTCGAGCAGTTCTTC
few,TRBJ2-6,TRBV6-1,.,CASSERDTSSGANVLTF,TGTGCCAGCAGTGAGCGGGACACAAGCTCTGGGGCCAACGTCCTGACTTTC
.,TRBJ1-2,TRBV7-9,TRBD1,CASAPGQGASGYTF,TGTGCCAGCGCACCGGGACAGGGGGCTAGTGGCTACACCTTC
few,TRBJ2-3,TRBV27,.,CASGLTAGLSTDTQYF,TGTGCCAGCGGCCTCACGGCCGGTCTTAGCACAGATACGCAGTATTTT
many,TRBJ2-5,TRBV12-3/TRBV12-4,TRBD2,CASSPGLAGRETQYF,TGTGCCAGCAGCCCGGGACTAGCGGGGAGGGAGACCCAGTACTTC
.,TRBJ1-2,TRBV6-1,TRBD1,CASSEEGQGIWYGYTF,TGTGCCAGCAGTGAGGAGGGACAGGGAATATGGTATGGCTACACCTTC
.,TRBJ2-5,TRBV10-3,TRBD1,CAIRLGGTGDGETQYF,TGTGCCATCAGGCTCGGAGGGACAGGGGATGGGGAGACCCAGTACTTC
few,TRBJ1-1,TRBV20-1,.,CSATDSLNTEAFF,TGCAGTGCTACTGACAGCCTGAACACTGAAGCTTTCTTT